The T cell receptor beta chain under discussion was sequenced for a study of T cell repertoires in cytomegalovirus infection. Between the trimmed V and J ends, which lost 0 bases and 4 bases, there was a span of 12 bases. Germline V gene data show CDR1 as LGHNA and CDR2 as YSLEER. This CDR3 is built from 15 residues. Study-level findings and limits: Dominant in the ex vivo response were TCR beta clonotypes restricted by HLA-C and specific for CMV.

Only a few counts were recorded for this clonotype. The antigen remains undetermined. One entry per CDR3 protein results from TCRdb running MiXCR on the reads. This sample has about 270,000 distinct CDR3 sequences, with about 20% found just once. The V and J genes are TRBV4-3 and TRBJ1-1; possible D gene TRBD1, 5 bases. Specimen: cultured PBMCs, collected from culture after CMV antigen stimulation. The receptor's source is a human donor in good health (CMV status not recorded). Some clones in this sample may be carry-over from other donors' samples. In DNA form, the CDR3 reads TGCGCCAGCAGCCAAGACTGGGGGACGGGCACTGAAGCTTTCTTT. Amino acids: CASSQDWGTGTEAFF.